The rows below give T cell receptor beta chains drawn from one sample of a study of blood T cell repertoires in COVID-19. Assay used: immunoSEQ multiplex PCR; TCRdb lists only in-frame clones, some missing. The data contain about 380,000 clones, around 87% of them singletons. The specimen sequenced was PBMCs or T cells enriched from blood (not recorded which). The origin of the receptors is a man aged 25 to 40 who had recovered from COVID-19. Each CDR3 is given with its conserved first and last residue. D genes are given only for firm matches. Only part of the rows carry a size: once, few, many, or a class if the clone is expanded.

clone size	V gene	D gene	J gene	CDR3 protein	CDR3 DNA
-	TRBV5-1	TRBD1	TRBJ1-6	CASSPTGQGVGSPLHF	TGCGCCAGCAGCCCGACGGGACAGGGAGTTGGTTCACCCCTCCACTTT
once	TRBV6-5	-	TRBJ2-3	CASSPDGIRTDTQYF	TGTGCCAGCAGTCCGGACGGGATACGCACAGATACGCAGTATTTT
-	TRBV14	-	TRBJ1-4	CASSQGRRRDATNEKLFF	TGTGCCAGCAGCCAAGGACGGAGGCGAGATGCAACTAATGAAAAACTGTTTTTT
-	TRBV4-3	-	TRBJ1-2	CASSQDFPGTTVYGYTF	TGCGCCAGCAGCCAAGATTTCCCTGGGACAACTGTCTATGGCTACACCTTC
-	TRBV19	TRBD1	TRBJ1-1	CASSIAGRGTAEAFF	TGTGCCAGTAGTATAGCAGGCAGGGGGACCGCTGAAGCTTTCTTT
-	TRBV4-2	TRBD2	TRBJ2-2	CASSQERRGFNPGELFF	TGTGCCAGCAGCCAAGAGAGGCGGGGGTTCAATCCCGGGGAGCTGTTTTTT
-	TRBV18	-	TRBJ2-3	CASSPTRVNTDTQYF	TGTGCCAGCTCTCCGACCAGGGTGAACACAGATACGCAGTATTTT
-	TRBV6-5	TRBD1	TRBJ1-4	CASSSGTGVEKLFF	TGTGCCAGCAGTTCCGGGACAGGGGTCGAAAAACTGTTTTTT
-	TRBV7-2	-	TRBJ1-5	CASSPSRSNQPQHF	TGTGCCAGCAGCCCTTCTCGGAGCAATCAGCCCCAGCATTTT
-	TRBV29-1	-	TRBJ1-1	CSVDFGLNTEAFF	TGCAGCGTTGATTTCGGGTTGAACACTGAAGCTTTCTTT
-	TRBV5-6	-	TRBJ1-1	CASRWGRTGTEAFF	TGTGCCAGCAGGTGGGGTCGAACAGGCACTGAAGCTTTCTTT
-	TRBV11-2	-	TRBJ2-7	CASSLRRQYEQYF	TGTGCCAGCAGCTTAAGGCGGCAGTACGAGCAGTACTTC
-	TRBV7-8	TRBD2	TRBJ2-7	CASSLALAGSYEQYF	TGTGCCAGCAGCTTAGCTTTAGCGGGGTCCTACGAGCAGTACTTC
-	TRBV10-1	TRBD1	TRBJ2-7	CASSHGQGQNEQYF	TGCGCCAGCAGTCATGGACAGGGGCAAAACGAGCAGTACTTC
-	TRBV4-2	-	TRBJ1-4	CASSQAREKLFF	TGTGCCAGCAGCCAAGCTAGGGAAAAACTGTTTTTT
-	TRBV3-1/TRBV3-2	TRBD1	TRBJ1-5	CASSQGDRGGEGNQPQHF	TGTGCCAGCAGCCAAGGGGACAGGGGAGGCGAAGGAAATCAGCCCCAGCATTTT
-	TRBV6-6	-	TRBJ1-1	CASRNREPTEAFF	TGTGCCAGCCGGAACAGGGAGCCCACTGAAGCTTTCTTT
-	TRBV5-6	-	TRBJ2-3	CASSLLRAGQVDTQYF	TGTGCCAGCAGCTTGCTTCGGGCAGGGCAGGTAGATACGCAGTATTTT
-	TRBV29-1	TRBD1	TRBJ1-5	CSVEETGNQPQHF	TGCAGCGTTGAAGAGACAGGGAATCAGCCCCAGCATTTT
-	TRBV15	TRBD1	TRBJ1-3	CATSTGQVASGNTIYF	TGTGCCACCAGCACTGGACAGGTCGCCTCTGGAAACACCATATATTTT
-	TRBV30	-	TRBJ1-2	CALYPGYYFGYTF	TGTGCCTTGTACCCGGGGTATTATTTTGGCTACACCTTC
few	TRBV4-1	-	TRBJ2-3	CASSQPDQGSTDTQYF	TGCGCCAGCAGCCAACCAGACCAGGGAAGCACAGATACGCAGTATTTT
-	TRBV7-2	-	TRBJ2-7	CASSLATGNYEQYF	TGTGCCAGCAGCTTAGCCACAGGAAACTACGAGCAGTACTTC
-	TRBV10-2	-	TRBJ1-3	CASSRGGVRESSGNTIYF	TGCGCCAGCAGTCGGGGGGGCGTCAGGGAAAGCTCTGGAAACACCATATATTTT
-	TRBV5-6	-	TRBJ2-7	CASSQTYEQYF	TGTGCCAGCAGCCAGACCTACGAGCAGTACTTC
-	TRBV7-9	TRBD1	TRBJ1-4	CASSQGQGQEKLFF	TGTGCCAGCAGCCAGGGACAGGGGCAAGAAAAACTGTTTTTT
-	TRBV25-1	-	TRBJ2-5	CASSDPNGSTQYF	TGTGCCAGCAGTGACCCCAACGGGTCGACCCAGTACTTC
few	TRBV3-1/TRBV3-2	-	TRBJ1-6	CASSQVRANSPLHF	TGTGCCAGCAGCCAAGTGAGGGCGAATTCACCCCTCCACTTT
-	TRBV5-6	-	TRBJ1-5	CASSFKGLQGNQPQHF	TGTGCCAGCAGCTTCAAGGGGCTTCAAGGCAATCAGCCCCAGCATTTT
-	TRBV30	TRBD1	TRBJ1-2	CAWSLGRGDYGYTF	TGTGCCTGGAGTTTGGGCAGGGGGGACTATGGCTACACCTTC
-	TRBV7-9	-	TRBJ2-5	CASSPTLGRANGETQYF	TGTGCCAGCAGCCCGACCCTAGGCAGGGCTAACGGAGAGACCCAGTACTTC
-	TRBV4-1	-	TRBJ1-5	CASSQVTGGNQPQHF	TGCGCCAGCAGCCAAGTAACGGGGGGAAATCAGCCCCAGCATTTT
-	TRBV5-1	-	TRBJ1-2	CASSLGRAGYGYTF	TGCGCCAGCAGCTTGGGCAGGGCTGGCTATGGCTACACCTTC
-	TRBV6-5	TRBD1	TRBJ1-1	CASRDRGRAFF	TGTGCCAGCAGGGACAGGGGGCGAGCTTTCTTT
-	TRBV2	-	TRBJ1-5	CASNLLPNQPQHF	TGTGCCAGCAACCTACTCCCCAATCAGCCCCAGCATTTT
few	TRBV19	-	TRBJ1-3	CASSFLGLTGNTIYF	TGTGCCAGTAGTTTCCTGGGACTGACTGGAAACACCATATATTTT
-	TRBV6-5	-	TRBJ2-7	CASSFQGGPGSEQYF	TGTGCCAGCAGTTTCCAGGGGGGTCCTGGGTCCGAGCAGTACTTC
-	TRBV28	TRBD1	TRBJ1-2	CASSAPGQTYGYTF	TGTGCCAGCAGTGCCCCGGGACAGACCTATGGCTACACCTTC
-	TRBV18	TRBD1	TRBJ1-4	CASSPGQGANDEKLFF	TGTGCCAGCTCACCCGGACAGGGGGCGAATGATGAAAAACTGTTTTTT
-	TRBV6-5	TRBD1	TRBJ1-5	CASSYGQGNQPQHF	TGTGCCAGCAGTTACGGACAGGGTAATCAGCCCCAGCATTTT
-	TRBV10-3	-	TRBJ1-1	CAISDRGRNTEAFF	TGTGCCATCAGTGACAGAGGCCGAAACACTGAAGCTTTCTTT
many	TRBV7-7	TRBD1	TRBJ1-1	CASSYVTGTGDEAFF	TGTGCTAGCAGCTACGTGACCGGGACAGGGGATGAAGCTTTCTTT
-	TRBV18	-	TRBJ1-1	CASSPQPLQGGGTEAFF	TGTGCCAGCTCACCACAGCCGTTACAGGGCGGCGGCACTGAAGCTTTCTTT
-	TRBV5-6	TRBD1	TRBJ1-3	CASHDRVNGNTIYF	TGTGCCAGCCACGACAGGGTAAATGGAAACACCATATATTTT
-	TRBV6-5	TRBD1	TRBJ1-2	CASSWDRKNYGYTF	TGTGCCAGCAGTTGGGACAGGAAGAACTATGGCTACACCTTC
-	TRBV5-8	TRBD1	TRBJ2-6	CASRYGTGAGANVLTF	TGTGCCAGCAGATACGGGACAGGGGCCGGGGCCAACGTCCTGACTTTC
-	TRBV2	-	TRBJ1-5	CASNLGENQPQHF	TGTGCCAGCAACCTCGGAGAAAATCAGCCCCAGCATTTT
-	TRBV6-5	TRBD2	TRBJ2-3	CASSRGLVADTQYF	TGTGCCAGCAGTAGGGGACTAGTGGCAGATACGCAGTATTTT
-	TRBV20-1	-	TRBJ1-2	CSAKPGWGYTF	TGCAGTGCAAAACCAGGGTGGGGCTACACCTTC
once	TRBV6-6	-	TRBJ2-7	CASSYSRSEQYF	TGTGCCAGCAGTTACTCCCGCAGCGAGCAGTACTTC
few	TRBV30	TRBD1	TRBJ1-6	CAWGRDRGTPLHF	TGTGCCTGGGGGAGGGACAGGGGTACACCCCTCCACTTT
-	TRBV10-2	-	TRBJ1-1	CASSPGSLNTEAFF	TGCGCCAGCAGCCCAGGGTCTTTGAACACTGAAGCTTTCTTT
few	TRBV7-9	TRBD1	TRBJ2-7	CASSPRTGGMYEQYF	TGTGCCAGCAGCCCCCGGACAGGGGGTATGTACGAGCAGTACTTC
-	TRBV5-3	TRBD1	TRBJ1-1	CARSTDQGASEAFF	TGTGCCAGAAGCACGGACCAGGGGGCTTCTGAAGCTTTCTTT
-	TRBV19	TRBD1	TRBJ1-3	CASSTAAGTGSGNTIYF	TGTGCCAGTAGTACAGCCGCCGGGACAGGGTCCGGAAACACCATATATTTT
-	TRBV10-3	-	TRBJ1-5	CAISDAGSNQPQHF	TGTGCCATCAGTGACGCGGGGTCCAATCAGCCCCAGCATTTT
-	TRBV6-5	-	TRBJ1-2	CASILQPGGYTF	TGTGCCAGCATCCTCCAGCCGGGGGGCTACACCTTC
few	TRBV15	-	TRBJ1-1	CATSMEGSTEAFF	TGTGCCACCAGCATGGAGGGGAGCACTGAAGCTTTCTTT
few	TRBV5-1	TRBD1	TRBJ1-2	CASSALTGGEDGYTF	TGCGCCAGCAGCGCATTGACAGGGGGAGAAGATGGCTACACCTTC